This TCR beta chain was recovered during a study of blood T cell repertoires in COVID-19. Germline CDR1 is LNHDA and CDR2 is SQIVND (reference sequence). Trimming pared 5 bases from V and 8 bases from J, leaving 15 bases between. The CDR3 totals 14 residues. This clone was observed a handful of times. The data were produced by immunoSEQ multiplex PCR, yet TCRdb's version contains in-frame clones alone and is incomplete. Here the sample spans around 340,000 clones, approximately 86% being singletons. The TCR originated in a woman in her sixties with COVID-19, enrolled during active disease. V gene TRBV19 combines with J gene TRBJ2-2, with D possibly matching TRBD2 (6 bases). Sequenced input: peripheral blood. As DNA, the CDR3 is TGTGCCAGTAGTTCAGTCGGAGGGACGGGGGAGCTGTTTTTT. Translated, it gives CASSSVGGTGELFF.